This record covers a single T cell receptor beta chain. This CDR3 comprises 15 residues. Germline-derived CDR1 and CDR2 are SGHTA and FQGNSA. V dropped 1 base and J dropped 3; count of bases not matched to a gene: 6. This entry is derived from a study of blood T cells in healthy people across ages. Then a second PCR, running roughly 6 to 12 cycles, was carried out with a sample-barcoded 5' primer and a J-beta primer mix. TCRdb independently ran MiXCR on the 5' RACE reads; one entry per CDR3 protein. The data hold around 800,000 distinct CDR3 sequences, with under 45% observed a single time. The chain carries TRBV7-2 and TRBJ2-7, with 7 positions matching TRBD1. Sequencing input: blood. The receptor was isolated from a man between 60 and 75 years old in good health. The DNA for the CDR3 is TGTGCCAGCAGCTTAGGGGGACAGACATGCTACGAGCAGTACTTC. It translates to CASSLGGQTCYEQYF. Supplemented by reference TRBV7-2 and TRBJ2-7, the full variable domain reads GAGVSQSPSNKVTEKGKDVELRCDPISGHTALYWYRQSLGQGLEFLIYFQGNSAPDKSGLPSDRFSAERTGGSVSTLTIQRTQQEDSAVYLCASSLGGQTCYEQYFGPGTRLTVT.